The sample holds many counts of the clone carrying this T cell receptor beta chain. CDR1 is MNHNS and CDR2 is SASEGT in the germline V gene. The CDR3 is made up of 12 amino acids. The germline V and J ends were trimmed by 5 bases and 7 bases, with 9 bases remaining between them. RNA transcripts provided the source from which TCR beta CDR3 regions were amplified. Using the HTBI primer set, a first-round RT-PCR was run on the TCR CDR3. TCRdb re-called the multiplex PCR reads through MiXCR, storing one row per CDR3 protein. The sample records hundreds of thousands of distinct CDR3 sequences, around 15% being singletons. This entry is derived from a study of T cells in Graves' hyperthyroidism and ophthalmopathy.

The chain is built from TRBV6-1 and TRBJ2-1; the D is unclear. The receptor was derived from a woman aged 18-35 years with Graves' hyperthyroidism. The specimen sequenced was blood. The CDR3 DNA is TGTGCCAGCAGTTCGGAAACGAATGAGCAGTTCTTC. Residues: CASSSETNEQFF.